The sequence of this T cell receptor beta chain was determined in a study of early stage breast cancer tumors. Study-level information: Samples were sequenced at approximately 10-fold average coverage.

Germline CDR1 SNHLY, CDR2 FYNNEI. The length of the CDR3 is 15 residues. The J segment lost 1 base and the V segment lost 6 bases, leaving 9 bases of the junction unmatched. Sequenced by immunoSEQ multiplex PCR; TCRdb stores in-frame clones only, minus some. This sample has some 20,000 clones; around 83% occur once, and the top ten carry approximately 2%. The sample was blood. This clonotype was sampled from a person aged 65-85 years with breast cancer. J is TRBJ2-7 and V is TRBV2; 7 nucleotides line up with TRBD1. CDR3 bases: TGTGCCAGCAGCCATAAAGGGGGCCTTTCCTACGAGCAGTACTTC. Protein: CASSHKGGLSYEQYF. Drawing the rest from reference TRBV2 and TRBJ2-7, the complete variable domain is EPEVTQTPSHQVTQMGQEVILRCVPISNHLYFYWYRQILGQKVEFLVSFYNNEISEKSEIFDDQFSVERPDGSNFTLKIRSTKLEDSAMYFCASSHKGGLSYEQYFGPGTRLTVT.